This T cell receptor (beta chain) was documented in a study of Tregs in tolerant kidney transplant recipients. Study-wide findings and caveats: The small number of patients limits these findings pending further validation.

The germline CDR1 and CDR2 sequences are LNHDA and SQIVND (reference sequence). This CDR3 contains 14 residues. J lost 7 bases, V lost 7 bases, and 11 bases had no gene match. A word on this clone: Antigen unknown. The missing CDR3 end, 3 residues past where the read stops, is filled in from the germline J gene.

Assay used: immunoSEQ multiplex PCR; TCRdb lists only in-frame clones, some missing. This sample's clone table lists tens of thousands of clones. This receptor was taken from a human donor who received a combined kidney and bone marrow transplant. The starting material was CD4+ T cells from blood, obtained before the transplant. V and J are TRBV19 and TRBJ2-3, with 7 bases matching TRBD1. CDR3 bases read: TGTGCCAGTACCGACAGGGACGGCCCGTATACG. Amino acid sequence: CASTDRDGPYT. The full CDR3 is CASTDRDGPYTQYF.